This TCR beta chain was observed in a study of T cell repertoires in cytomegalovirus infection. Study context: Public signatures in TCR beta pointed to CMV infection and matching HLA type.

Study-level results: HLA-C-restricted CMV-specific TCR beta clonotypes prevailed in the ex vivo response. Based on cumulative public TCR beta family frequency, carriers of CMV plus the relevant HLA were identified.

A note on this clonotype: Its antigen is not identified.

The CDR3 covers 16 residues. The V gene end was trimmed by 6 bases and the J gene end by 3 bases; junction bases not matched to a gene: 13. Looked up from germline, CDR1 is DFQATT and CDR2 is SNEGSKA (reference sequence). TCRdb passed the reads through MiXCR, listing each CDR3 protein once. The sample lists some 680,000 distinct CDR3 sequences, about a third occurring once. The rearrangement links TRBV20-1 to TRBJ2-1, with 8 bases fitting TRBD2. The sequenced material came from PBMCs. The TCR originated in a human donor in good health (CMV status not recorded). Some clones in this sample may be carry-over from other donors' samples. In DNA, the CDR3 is TGCAGTGCCATAGTCGAAGCGGGAGAAGACTACAATGAGCAGTTCTTC. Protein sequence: CSAIVEAGEDYNEQFF.